This T cell receptor (beta chain) was documented in a study of response to subunit inactivated influenza vaccine. TCRdb re-analysed the RT-PCR reads in MiXCR, keeping a single row per CDR3 protein. The data show approximately 480,000 distinct CDR3 sequences, over 9.5% seen once. V shed 0 bases and J shed 2 bases, with 6 bases lying between them. CDR1 is LGHNA and CDR2 is YSLEER in the germline V gene. This CDR3 comprises 14 residues. The TCR was taken from a man aged 45 to 65 who received an inactivated influenza vaccine. This material consisted of PBMCs from blood, taken roughly 47 days after vaccination. The chain recombines TRBV4-3 with TRBJ2-3; no clear D gene. The DNA for the CDR3 is TGCGCCAGCAGCCAAGAGGGTTACACAGATACGCAGTATTTT. Its translation: CASSQEGYTDTQYF.